This T cell receptor beta chain derives from a study of T cell repertoires in cytomegalovirus infection. Regarding this clonotype: Its antigen remains unidentified.

The V end lost 3 bases, the J end lost 8 bases, and 22 bases lay between the germline ends. CDR1 is SGHTA and CDR2 is FQGNSA in the germline V gene. The CDR3 totals 16 residues. TCRdb itself ran the reads through MiXCR, one entry per CDR3 protein. The table lists roughly 45,000 distinct CDR3 sequences, roughly 20% of them singletons. V is TRBV7-2 and J is TRBJ1-1; weak D call: TRBD1 (5 bases). This material consisted of CD8+ T cells from cultured PBMCs, taken from culture after CMV antigen stimulation. This TCR was sampled from a human donor in good health (CMV status not recorded). Some clones in this sample may be carry-over from other donors' samples. The CDR3 DNA is TGTGCCAGCAGCTTCCTCCCGGGGGATCCAAGGGTGGAAGCTTTCTTT. Its protein is CASSFLPGDPRVEAFF.